Presented here are 10 T cell receptor beta chains from one specimen sequenced in a study of T cells in Graves' hyperthyroidism and ophthalmopathy. RNA transcripts served as the template for amplifying TCR beta CDR3 regions. A set of HTBI primers served as the primers for a first-round RT-PCR of the TCR CDR3. MiXCR, run by TCRdb on the multiplex PCR reads, gives a single entry per CDR3 protein. Of approximately 690,000 distinct CDR3 sequences listed, about 14% are singletons. The sequenced material came from blood. Source of these receptors: a woman between 45 and 65 years old with Graves' ophthalmopathy.

The chain has TRBV9 and TRBJ2-2; D gene unclear. Trimming stripped 3 bases from V and 6 bases from J, with 15 bases between. The CDR3 length is 15 residues. CDR1 and CDR2 from the germline V gene are SGDLS and YYNGEE. This CDR3 reads CASSAYPSRAGELFF. CDR3 DNA: TGTGCCAGCAGCGCTTATCCTAGTCGGGCCGGGGAGCTGTTTTTT.

This clonotype was recorded many times. An end of the junction differs from the germline gene, which may be a read error. V gene TRBV12-3 or TRBV12-4 combines with J gene TRBJ1-5; TRBD1 aligns across 7 bases. There are 14 residues in the CDR3. As DNA, the CDR3 is TGTGCCAGCACCCGTTTAGGGGGCAACCAGCCCCAGCATTTT. It codes for CASTRLGGNQPQHF.

The chain links TRBV12-5 to TRBJ2-2, with D unresolved. The V gene lost 7 bases and the J gene lost 7 bases, with 16 bases spanning the gap. Germline V CDR1 and CDR2: LGHNT, FRNRAP. This CDR3 comprises 14 residues. In nucleotides, the CDR3 is TGTGCTAGTGAGCACAAACTGGGTGGCGGGGAGCTGTTTTTT. The encoded protein is CASEHKLGGGELFF.

At least ten counts were recorded for this clonotype. The chain employs TRBV7-2 and TRBJ1-6; D call uncertain. Germline CDR1 is SGHTA and CDR2 is FQGNSA. This CDR3 has 15 residues. With 5 bases removed from V and 2 bases from J, the gap between germline ends came to 10 bases. CDR3 protein: CASSPGVAYNSPLHF. CDR3 DNA sequence: TGTGCCAGCAGCCCCGGTGTGGCCTATAATTCACCCCTCCACTTT.

This clonotype was observed many times. The V call is TRBV7-9, the J call TRBJ1-2, with D perhaps matching TRBD1 (6 bases). V shed 5 bases and J shed 9 bases, with 19 bases lying between them. The CDR3 is made up of 14 amino acids. Germline V gives CDR1 SEHNR, CDR2 FQNEAQ (reference sequence). The CDR3 DNA follows: TGTGCCAGCAGCATTGGACAGCCTTCTGGACGCTACACCTTC. Translated, it gives CASSIGQPSGRYTF.

This clonotype appeared many times. This chain connects TRBV7-9 to TRBJ2-5; D is undetermined. The CDR3 has 15 residues. Germline V gives CDR1 SEHNR, CDR2 FQNEAQ (reference sequence). Trimming cost V 5 bases and J 3 bases, with 16 bases left between them. The CDR3 nucleotides are TGTGCCAGCAGCCCGCGGTCCTATTTAGAAGAGACCCAGTACTTC. This sequence encodes CASSPRSYLEETQYF.

In regard to this clonotype: This may stem from a read error, because a much larger clone lies one nucleotide away. The V call is TRBV18, the J call TRBJ1-1; the D is unclear. The V end lost 0 bases, the J end lost 4 bases, and 9 bases lay between the germline ends. Per germline, CDR1 KGHSH and CDR2 LQKENI. The CDR3 has 14 residues. In nucleotides, the CDR3 is TGTGCCAGCTCACCACCTTCAGTGGGCACTGAAGCTTTCTTT. Translated, it gives CASSPPSVGTEAFF.

V and J are TRBV30 and TRBJ1-5; 8 nucleotides align to TRBD1. V dropped 5 bases and J dropped 3; count of bases not matched to a gene: 3. The CDR3 spans 13 residues. The germline CDR1 and CDR2 sequences are GTSNPN and SVGIG (reference sequence). In DNA form, the CDR3 reads TGTGCCTGGGGGACAGGCTCCAATCAGCCCCAGCATTTT. Protein sequence: CAWGTGSNQPQHF.

Many counts were recorded for this clonotype. This chain links TRBV11-2 with TRBJ2-3; no reliable D call. The CDR3 sequence is 17 residues long. Trimming removed 5 bases from V and 4 bases from J, with 22 bases in between. In germline, CDR1 is SGHAT, CDR2 FQNNGV. CDR3 sequence reads: CASSLKGLGLTADTQYF. In nucleotides, the CDR3 is TGTGCCAGCAGCCTAAAAGGTCTAGGCCTGACGGCAGATACGCAGTATTTT.

This clonotype has more than one count but fewer than ten. This chain connects TRBV6-5 to TRBJ2-1; 9 bases are a match to TRBD2. Germline V gene sequence: CDR1 MNHEY, CDR2 SVGAGI. V was clipped by 5 bases and J by 0 bases; unmatched bases: 8. This CDR3 comprises 17 residues. The CDR3 here is CASSRVSGGSSYNEQFF. CDR3 nucleotides: TGTGCCAGCAGTCGGGTTAGCGGGGGAAGCTCCTACAATGAGCAGTTCTTC.